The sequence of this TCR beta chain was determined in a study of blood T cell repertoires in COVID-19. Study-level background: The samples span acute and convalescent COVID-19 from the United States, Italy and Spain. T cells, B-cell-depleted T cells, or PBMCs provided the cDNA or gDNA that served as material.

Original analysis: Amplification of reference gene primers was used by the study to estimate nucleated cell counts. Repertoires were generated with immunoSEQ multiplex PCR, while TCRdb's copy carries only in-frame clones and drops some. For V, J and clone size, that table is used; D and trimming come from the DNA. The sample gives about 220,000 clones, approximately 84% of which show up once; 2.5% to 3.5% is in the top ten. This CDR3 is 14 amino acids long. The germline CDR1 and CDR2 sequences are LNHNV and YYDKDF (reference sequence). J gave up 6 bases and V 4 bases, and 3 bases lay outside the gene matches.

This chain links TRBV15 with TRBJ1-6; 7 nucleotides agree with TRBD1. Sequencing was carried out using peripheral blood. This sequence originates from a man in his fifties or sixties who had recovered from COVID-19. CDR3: CATSNRDSNSPLHF. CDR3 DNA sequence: TGTGCCACCAGCAACCGGGACAGTAATTCACCCCTCCACTTT.